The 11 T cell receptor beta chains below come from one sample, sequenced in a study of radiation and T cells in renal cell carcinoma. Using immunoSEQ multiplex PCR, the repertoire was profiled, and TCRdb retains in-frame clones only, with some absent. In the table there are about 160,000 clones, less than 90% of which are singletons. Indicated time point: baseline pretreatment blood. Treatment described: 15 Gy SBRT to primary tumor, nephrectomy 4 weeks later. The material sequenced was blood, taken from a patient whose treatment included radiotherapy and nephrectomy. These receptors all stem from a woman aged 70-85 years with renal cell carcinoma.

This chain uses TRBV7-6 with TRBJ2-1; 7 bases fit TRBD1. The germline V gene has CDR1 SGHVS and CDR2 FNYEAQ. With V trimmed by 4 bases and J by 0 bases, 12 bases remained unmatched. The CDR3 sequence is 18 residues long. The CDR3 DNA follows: TGTGCCAGCAGCTGGAAGACCAGGGGGACCATCTCCTACAATGAGCAGTTCTTC. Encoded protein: CASSWKTRGTISYNEQFF.

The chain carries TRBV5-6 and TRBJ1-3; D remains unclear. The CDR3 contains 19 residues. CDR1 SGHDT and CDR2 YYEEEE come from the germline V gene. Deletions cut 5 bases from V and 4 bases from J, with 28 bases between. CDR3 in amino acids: CASRARWLTEPGPGNTIYF. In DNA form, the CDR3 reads TGTGCCAGCAGGGCTCGGTGGCTGACCGAACCCGGACCGGGAAACACCATATATTTT.

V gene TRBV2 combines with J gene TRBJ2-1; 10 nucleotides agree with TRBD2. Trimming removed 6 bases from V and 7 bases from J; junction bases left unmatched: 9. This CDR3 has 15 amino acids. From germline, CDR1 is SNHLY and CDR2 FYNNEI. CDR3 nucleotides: TGTGCCAGCAGCTTAAGCGGGGGGGCCGGGAATGAGCAGTTCTTC. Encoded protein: CASSLSGGAGNEQFF. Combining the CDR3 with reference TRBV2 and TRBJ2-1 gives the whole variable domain EPEVTQTPSHQVTQMGQEVILRCVPISNHLYFYWYRQILGQKVEFLVSFYNNEISEKSEIFDDQFSVERPDGSNFTLKIRSTKLEDSAMYFCASSLSGGAGNEQFFGPGTRLTVL.

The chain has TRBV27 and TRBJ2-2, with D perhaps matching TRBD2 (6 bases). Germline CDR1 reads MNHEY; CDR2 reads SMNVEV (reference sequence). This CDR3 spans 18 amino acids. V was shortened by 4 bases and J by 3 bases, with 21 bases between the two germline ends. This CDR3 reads CASSSTWASARDTGELFF. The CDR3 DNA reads TGTGCCAGCAGTTCCACTTGGGCTAGCGCCAGGGACACCGGGGAGCTGTTTTTT.

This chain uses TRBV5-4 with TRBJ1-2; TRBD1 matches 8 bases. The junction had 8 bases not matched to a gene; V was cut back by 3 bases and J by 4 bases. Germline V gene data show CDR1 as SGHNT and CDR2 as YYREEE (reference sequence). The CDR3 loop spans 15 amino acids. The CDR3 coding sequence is TGTGCCAGCAGCTCAACAGGGGGGCCTCCCTATGGCTACACCTTC. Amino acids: CASSSTGGPPYGYTF.

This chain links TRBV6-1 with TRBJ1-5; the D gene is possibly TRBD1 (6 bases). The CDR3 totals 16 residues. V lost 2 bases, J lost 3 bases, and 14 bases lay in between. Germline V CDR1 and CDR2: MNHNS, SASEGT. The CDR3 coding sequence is TGTGCCAGCAGTGAATCTGGCAGGGGACTCAATCAGCCCCAGCATTTT. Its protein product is CASSESGRGLNQPQHF.

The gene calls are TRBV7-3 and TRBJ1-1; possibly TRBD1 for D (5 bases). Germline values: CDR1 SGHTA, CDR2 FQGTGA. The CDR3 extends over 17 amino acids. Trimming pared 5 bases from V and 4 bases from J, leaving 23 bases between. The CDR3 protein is CASSRSTASLGGTEAFF. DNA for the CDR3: TGTGCCAGCAGCCGATCGACAGCTAGTTTGGGGGGCACTGAAGCTTTCTTT.

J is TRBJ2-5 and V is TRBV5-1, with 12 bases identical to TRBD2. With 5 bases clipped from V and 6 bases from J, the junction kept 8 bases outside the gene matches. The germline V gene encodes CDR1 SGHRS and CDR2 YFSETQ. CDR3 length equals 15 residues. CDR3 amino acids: CASRETSGGGKTQYF. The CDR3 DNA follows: TGCGCCAGCAGGGAGACTAGCGGGGGTGGAAAGACCCAGTACTTC.

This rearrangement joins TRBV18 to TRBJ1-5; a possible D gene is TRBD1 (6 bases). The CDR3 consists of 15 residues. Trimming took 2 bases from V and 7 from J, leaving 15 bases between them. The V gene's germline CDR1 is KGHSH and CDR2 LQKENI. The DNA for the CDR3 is TGTGCCAGCTCACCATCCAGGGGATTGGGACAGCCCCAGCATTTT. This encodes CASSPSRGLGQPQHF. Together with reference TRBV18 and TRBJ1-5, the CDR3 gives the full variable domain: NAGVMQNPRHLVRRRGQEARLRCSPMKGHSHVYWYRQLPEEGLKFMVYLQKENIIDESGMPKERFSAEFPKEGPSILRIQQVVRGDSAAYFCASSPSRGLGQPQHFGDGTRLSIL.

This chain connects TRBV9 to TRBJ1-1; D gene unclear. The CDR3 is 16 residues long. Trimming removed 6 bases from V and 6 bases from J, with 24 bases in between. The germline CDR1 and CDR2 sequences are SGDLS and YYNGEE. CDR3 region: CASTPWAGGNKAEAFF. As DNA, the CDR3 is TGTGCCAGCACCCCGTGGGCAGGCGGAAATAAGGCTGAAGCTTTCTTT.

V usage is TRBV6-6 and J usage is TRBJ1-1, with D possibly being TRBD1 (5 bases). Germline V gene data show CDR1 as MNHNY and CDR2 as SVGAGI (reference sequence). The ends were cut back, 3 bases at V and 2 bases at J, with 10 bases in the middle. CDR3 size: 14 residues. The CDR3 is CASSYDSANTEAFF. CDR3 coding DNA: TGTGCCAGCAGTTATGACAGCGCAAACACTGAAGCTTTCTTT.